Reported below is one T cell receptor (beta chain). This clonotype came up many times. Its antigen is not yet known. No base-level quality is on record; no much larger clone is a single base apart. The library was obtained by 5' RACE. The instrument given in TCRdb is NextSeq 500. The TCR library protocol attached unique molecular identifiers to individual cDNA molecules to correct for sequencing error and PCR bias. Sequencing covered both TCR alpha and beta chains, and within each sample the abundances of alpha and beta sequences were tightly co-correlated. In the authors' own workflow: Decombinator V4 was used to annotate the V gene, J gene and CDR3 of the TCR sequences. Expanded TCRs were defined as changing significantly between any two time points under a Poisson model with p below 0.0001. TCR abundances were normalised to the total number of TCRs sequenced in each sample and reported as counts per million. TRAV1-2 paired with TRAJ12, TRAJ20 or TRAJ33 defined MAIT TCRs, while TRAV10 paired with TRAJ18 defined iNKT TCRs. VDJdb, accessed on 1 November 2021, was searched for TCRs annotated for CMV, EBV and SARS-CoV-2, and TCRs annotated for more than one antigen were excluded. TCRdb ran its own pipeline on the public reads, namely fastp trimming at Q25 and MiXCR clone calling, and kept in-frame beta chains. Each CDR3 protein appears once, grouped with its most common genes and DNA. These V and J calls derive from TCRdb rather than the authors' analysis. The sample records tens of thousands of distinct CDR3 sequences, around a tenth of which are singletons. Clones ranked in the top ten supply 4.2% of the sample.

The study was a case-control design nested within a healthcare worker cohort in London, UK, with weekly nasopharyngeal swab PCR tests and blood sampling. Healthcare workers were recruited between 23 and 31 March 2020, during the week of the UK lockdown, and were followed weekly for up to roughly 15 weeks. Trimming costs V 2 bases and J 9 bases, and their ends lie 14 bases apart. The germline V gene encodes CDR1 SGHDN and CDR2 FVKESK. The CDR3 measures 15 amino acids from cysteine to phenylalanine. Only the CDR3 DNA stays, 45 bases, in frame from base 1. This record comes from a study of early T cells in non-severe SARS-CoV-2 infection (dated by TCRdb to the early 2020s). At the level of the whole study: Because TCR sequencing was done on bulk RNA from unsorted whole blood, the alpha and beta chains could not be paired.

Broad study findings and their caveats: Matching against VDJdb was skewed toward anti-spike CD8 responses, likely underestimated virus-specific expansions, and missed private and CD4 specificities.

This TCR was recovered from an adult who was a healthcare worker with PCR-confirmed SARS-CoV-2 infection or an uninfected control (not recorded which). Source material: whole blood. The rearrangement combines TRBV14 with TRBJ1-6; 5 matching bases give a weak D call of TRBD1. The DNA is TGTGCCAGCAGCCAACGCACGGGGGTAGTTTCACCCCTCCACTTT. This is translated as CASSQRTGVVSPLHF.